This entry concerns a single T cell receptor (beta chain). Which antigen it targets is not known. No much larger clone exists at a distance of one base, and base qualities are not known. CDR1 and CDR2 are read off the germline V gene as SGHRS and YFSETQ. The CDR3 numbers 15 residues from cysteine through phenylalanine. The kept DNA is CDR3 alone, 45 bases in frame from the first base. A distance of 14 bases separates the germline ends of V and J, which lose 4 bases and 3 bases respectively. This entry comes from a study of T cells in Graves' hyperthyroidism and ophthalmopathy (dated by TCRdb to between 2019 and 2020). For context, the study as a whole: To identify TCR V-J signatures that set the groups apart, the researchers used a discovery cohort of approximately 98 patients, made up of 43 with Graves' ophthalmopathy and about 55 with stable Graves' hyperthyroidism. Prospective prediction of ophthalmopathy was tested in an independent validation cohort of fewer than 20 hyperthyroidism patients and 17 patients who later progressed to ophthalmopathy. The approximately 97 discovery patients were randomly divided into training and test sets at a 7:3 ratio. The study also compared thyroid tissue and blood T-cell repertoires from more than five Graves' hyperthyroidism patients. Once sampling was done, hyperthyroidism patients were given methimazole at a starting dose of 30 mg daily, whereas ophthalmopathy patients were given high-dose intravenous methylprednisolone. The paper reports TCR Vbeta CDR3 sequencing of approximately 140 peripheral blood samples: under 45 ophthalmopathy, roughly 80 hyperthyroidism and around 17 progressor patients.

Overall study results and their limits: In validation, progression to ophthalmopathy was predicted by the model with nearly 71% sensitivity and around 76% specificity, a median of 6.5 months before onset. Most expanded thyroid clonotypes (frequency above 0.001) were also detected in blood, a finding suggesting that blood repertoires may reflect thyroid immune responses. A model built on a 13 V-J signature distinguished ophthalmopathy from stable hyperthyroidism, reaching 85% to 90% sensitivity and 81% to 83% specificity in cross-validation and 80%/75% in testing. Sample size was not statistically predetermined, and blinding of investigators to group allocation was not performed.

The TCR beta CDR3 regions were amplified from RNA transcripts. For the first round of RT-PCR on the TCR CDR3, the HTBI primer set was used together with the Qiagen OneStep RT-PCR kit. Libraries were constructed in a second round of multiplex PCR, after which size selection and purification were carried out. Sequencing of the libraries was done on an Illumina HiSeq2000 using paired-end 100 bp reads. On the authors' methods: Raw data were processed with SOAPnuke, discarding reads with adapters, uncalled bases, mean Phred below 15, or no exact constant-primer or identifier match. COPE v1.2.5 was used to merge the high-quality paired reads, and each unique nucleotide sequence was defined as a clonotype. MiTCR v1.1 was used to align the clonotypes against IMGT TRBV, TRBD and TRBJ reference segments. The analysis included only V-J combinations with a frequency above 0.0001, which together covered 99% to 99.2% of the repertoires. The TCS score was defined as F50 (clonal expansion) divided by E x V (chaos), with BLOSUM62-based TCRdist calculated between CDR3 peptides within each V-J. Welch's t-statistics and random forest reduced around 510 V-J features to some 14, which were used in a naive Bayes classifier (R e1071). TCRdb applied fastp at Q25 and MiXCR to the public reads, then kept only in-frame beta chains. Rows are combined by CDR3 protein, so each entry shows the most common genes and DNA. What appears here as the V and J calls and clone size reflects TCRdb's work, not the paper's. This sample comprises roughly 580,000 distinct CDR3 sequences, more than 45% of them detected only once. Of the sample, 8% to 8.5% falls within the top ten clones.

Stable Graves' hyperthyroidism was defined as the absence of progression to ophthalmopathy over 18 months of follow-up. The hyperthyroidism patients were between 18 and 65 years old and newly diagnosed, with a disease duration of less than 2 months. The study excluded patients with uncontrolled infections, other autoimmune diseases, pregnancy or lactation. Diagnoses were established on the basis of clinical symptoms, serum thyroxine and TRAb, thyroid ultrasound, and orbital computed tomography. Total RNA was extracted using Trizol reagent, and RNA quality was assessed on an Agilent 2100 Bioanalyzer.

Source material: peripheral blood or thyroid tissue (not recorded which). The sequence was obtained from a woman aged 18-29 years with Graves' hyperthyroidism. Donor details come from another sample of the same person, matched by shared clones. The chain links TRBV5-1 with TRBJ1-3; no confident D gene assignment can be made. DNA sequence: TGCGCCAGCAGCCGACGGGTTCTTCGTGGAAACACCATATATTTT. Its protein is CASSRRVLRGNTIYF.